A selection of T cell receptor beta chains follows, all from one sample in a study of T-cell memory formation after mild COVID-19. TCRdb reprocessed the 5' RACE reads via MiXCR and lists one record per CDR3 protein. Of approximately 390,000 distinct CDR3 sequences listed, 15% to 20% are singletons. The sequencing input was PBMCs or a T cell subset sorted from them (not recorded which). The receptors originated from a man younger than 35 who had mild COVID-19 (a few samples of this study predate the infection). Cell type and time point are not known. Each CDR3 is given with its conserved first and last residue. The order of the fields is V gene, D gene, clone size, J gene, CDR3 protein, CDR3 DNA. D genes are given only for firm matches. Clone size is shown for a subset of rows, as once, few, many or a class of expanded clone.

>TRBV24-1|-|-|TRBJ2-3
CATSGDSTDTQYF
TGTGCCACCAGCGGTGACAGCACAGATACGCAGTATTTT
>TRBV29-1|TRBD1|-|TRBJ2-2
CSVERGDRGGGNTGELFF
TGCAGCGTTGAAAGGGGGGACAGGGGTGGTGGCAACACCGGGGAGCTGTTTTTT
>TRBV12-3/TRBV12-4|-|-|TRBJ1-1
CASSYDIPNTEAFF
TGTGCCAGCAGTTACGACATCCCGAACACTGAAGCTTTCTTT
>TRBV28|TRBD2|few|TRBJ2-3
CASSSRTRLVTDTQYF
TGTGCCAGCAGTTCCCGGACTAGGCTTGTCACAGATACGCAGTATTTT
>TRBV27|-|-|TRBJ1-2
CASSLYPGTHGYTF
TGTGCCAGCAGTTTATATCCAGGGACCCATGGCTACACCTTC
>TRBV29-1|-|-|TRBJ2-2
CSVTTPYTGELFF
TGCAGCGTGACGACTCCTTACACCGGGGAGCTGTTTTTT
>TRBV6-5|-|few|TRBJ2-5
CASTGGSQGTQYF
TGTGCCAGCACCGGGGGTAGCCAGGGGACCCAGTACTTC
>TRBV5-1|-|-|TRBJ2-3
CASSLVPRGDTQYF
TGCGCCAGCAGCTTGGTGCCCAGGGGAGATACGCAGTATTTT
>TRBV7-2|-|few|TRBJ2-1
CASSLLQYYNEQFF
TGTGCCAGCAGCTTACTTCAGTATTACAATGAGCAGTTCTTC
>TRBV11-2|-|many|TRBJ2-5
CASSLSAPQETQYF
TGTGCCAGCAGCTTATCGGCCCCCCAAGAGACCCAGTACTTC
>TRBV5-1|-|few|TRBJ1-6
CASSLERGESPLHF
TGCGCCAGCAGCTTGGAACGGGGGGAATCACCCCTCCACTTT
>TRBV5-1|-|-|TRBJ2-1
CASGEGGSYNEQFF
TGCGCCAGCGGGGAAGGGGGTTCCTACAATGAGCAGTTCTTC
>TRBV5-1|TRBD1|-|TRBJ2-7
CASSSPQGAHEQYF
TGCGCCAGCAGCTCCCCACAGGGGGCGCATGAGCAGTACTTC
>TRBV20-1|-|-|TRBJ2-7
CSARGGTAPHEQYF
TGCAGTGCTAGGGGCGGGACAGCCCCCCACGAGCAGTACTTC
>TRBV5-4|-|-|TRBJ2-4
CASSLALGDIQYF
TGTGCCAGCAGCTTGGCCCTGGGGGACATTCAGTACTTC
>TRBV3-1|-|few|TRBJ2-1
CASSQEGYHGAFF
TGTGCCAGCAGCCAAGAAGGGTACCATGGGGCGTTCTTC
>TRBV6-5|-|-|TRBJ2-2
CASRRLQGNTGELFF
TGTGCCAGCAGGAGACTACAGGGAAACACCGGGGAGCTGTTTTTT
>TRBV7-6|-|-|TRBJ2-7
CASSSKDRRFYEQYF
TGTGCCAGCAGCTCGAAGGACCGACGATTCTACGAGCAGTACTTC
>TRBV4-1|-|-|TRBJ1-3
CASSQFALAGNTIYF
TGCGCCAGCAGCCAATTTGCTCTAGCTGGAAACACCATATATTTT
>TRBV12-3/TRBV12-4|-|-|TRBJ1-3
CASRGPSSGNTIYF
TGTGCCAGCAGGGGGCCTTCCTCTGGAAACACCATATATTTT
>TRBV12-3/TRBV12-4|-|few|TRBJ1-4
CASGQVEGEKLFF
TGTGCCAGCGGTCAAGTTGAGGGCGAAAAACTGTTTTTT
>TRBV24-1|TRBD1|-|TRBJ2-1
CATSVGQGTYNEQFF
TGTGCCACCAGTGTCGGACAGGGAACCTACAATGAGCAGTTCTTC
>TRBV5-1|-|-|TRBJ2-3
CASNGRESTDTQYF
TGCGCCAGCAATGGCAGGGAAAGCACAGATACGCAGTATTTT
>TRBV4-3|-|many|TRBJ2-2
CASSPRPVQSGELFF
TGCGCCAGCAGCCCACGACCAGTACAGTCCGGGGAGCTGTTTTTT
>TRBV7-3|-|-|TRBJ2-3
CASSQRGGDTQYF
TGTGCCAGCAGCCAGAGAGGCGGTGATACGCAGTATTTT
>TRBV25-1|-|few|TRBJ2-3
CATSTQGHGTDTQYF
TGTGCCACCTCCACCCAGGGACACGGCACAGATACGCAGTATTTT
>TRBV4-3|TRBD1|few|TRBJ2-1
CASSQDFSGTGYFNEQFF
TGCGCCAGCAGCCAAGACTTTTCCGGGACAGGGTATTTCAATGAGCAGTTCTTC
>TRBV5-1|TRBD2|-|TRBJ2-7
CASSLEASGGYEQYF
TGCGCCAGCAGCTTGGAAGCTAGCGGGGGCTACGAGCAGTACTTC
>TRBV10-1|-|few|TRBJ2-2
CATRTGLKNTGELFF
TGCGCCACCCGAACTGGGCTTAAAAACACCGGGGAGCTGTTTTTT
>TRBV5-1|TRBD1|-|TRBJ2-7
CASSSGTGPEQYF
TGCGCCAGCAGCTCCGGGACAGGGCCCGAGCAGTACTTC
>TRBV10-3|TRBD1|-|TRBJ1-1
CAISGDRAEAFF
TGTGCCATCAGTGGGGACAGGGCTGAAGCTTTCTTT
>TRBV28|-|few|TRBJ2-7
CTSQGSTYEQYF
TGTACCTCCCAGGGTTCAACCTACGAGCAGTACTTC
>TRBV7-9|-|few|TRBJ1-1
CASSHSGRNTEAFF
TGTGCCAGCAGCCATTCGGGCCGGAACACTGAAGCTTTCTTT
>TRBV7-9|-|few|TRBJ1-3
CASTNGNTIYF
TGTGCCAGCACCAATGGAAACACCATATATTTT
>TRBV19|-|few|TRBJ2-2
CASSPTRTSPGELFF
TGTGCCAGTAGTCCAACACGGACGTCCCCCGGGGAGCTGTTTTTT
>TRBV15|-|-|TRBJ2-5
CATSRDIQETQYF
TGTGCCACCAGCCGGGACATTCAAGAGACCCAGTACTTC
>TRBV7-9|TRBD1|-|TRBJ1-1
CASSRSTGGTEAFF
TGTGCCAGCAGCCGAAGTACAGGGGGCACTGAAGCTTTCTTT
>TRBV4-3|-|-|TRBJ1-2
CASSQEGGANYGYTF
TGCGCCAGCAGCCAAGAAGGGGGAGCTAACTATGGCTACACCTTC
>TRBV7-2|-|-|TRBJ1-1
CASTRNGENTEAFF
TGTGCCAGCACCCGCAACGGAGAGAACACTGAAGCTTTCTTT
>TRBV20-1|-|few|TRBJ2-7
CSASETSYEQYF
TGCAGTGCTAGCGAGACTAGCTACGAGCAGTACTTC
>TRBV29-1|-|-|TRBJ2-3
CSVGSGGRGDTQYF
TGCAGCGTTGGGTCCGGGGGGCGTGGAGATACGCAGTATTTT
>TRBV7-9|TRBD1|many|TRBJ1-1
CASSSQGATEAFF
TGTGCCAGCAGCTCACAGGGGGCCACTGAAGCTTTCTTT